These T cell receptor beta chains were read from a single sample in a study of identifying expanded T cells in peripheral blood. Profiled with immunoSEQ multiplex PCR; TCRdb holds only in-frame clones, not every one. The repertoire holds under 90,000 clones, around nine tenths seen once, with around 2.7% in the top ten. Material: blood. These receptors all come from a person aged 18 to 75 in good health. CDR3s include the opening cysteine and the closing phenylalanine or tryptophan. D genes are given only for firm matches. Where a row states a size, it is once, few, many or the class of an expanded clone; other rows omit it.

D,V,J,size,DNA,CDR3
.,TRBV7-2,TRBJ1-3,.,TGTGCCAGCAGCTTGGGGCACGGCACCATATATTTT,CASSLGHGTIYF
.,TRBV10-3,TRBJ2-7,.,TGTGCCATCAGTGCGGAGGGAGGCTCCTACGAGCAGTACTTC,CAISAEGGSYEQYF
.,TRBV10-3,TRBJ2-7,.,TGTGCCATCAGTGAGACGAGGACGGGGGCAAGGGACGAGCAGTACTTC,CAISETRTGARDEQYF
.,TRBV18,TRBJ1-5,.,TGTGCCAGCTCACCCACCGGGACGGACCTCGATCAGCCCCAGCATTTT,CASSPTGTDLDQPQHF
TRBD1,TRBV7-8,TRBJ2-7,.,TGTGCCAGCAGCCGTTATACGGGACAGGGGTACGAGCAGTACTTC,CASSRYTGQGYEQYF
TRBD2,TRBV7-2,TRBJ2-1,.,TGTGCCAGCAGCTTAAGCGGGACTACATACAATGAGCAGTTCTTC,CASSLSGTTYNEQFF
.,TRBV28,TRBJ1-1,few,.,CASSSSAFYTEAFF
TRBD1,TRBV27,TRBJ1-1,.,TGTGCCAGCGCGACAGGGGGTTACACTGAAGCTTTCTTT,CASATGGYTEAFF
.,TRBV18,TRBJ1-1,.,TGTGCCAGCTCACCCATGGCAGGGAACGACAACACTGAAGCTTTCTTT,CASSPMAGNDNTEAFF
.,TRBV10-3,TRBJ2-3,once,TGTGCCATCAGTGAGTCAAGGGCTCGGGCTGGGTCAGATACGCAGTATTTT,CAISESRARAGSDTQYF
TRBD2,TRBV5-6,TRBJ2-5,.,TGTGCCAGCTGGGCCAGCGGGGTTCGGGAGACCCAGTACTTC,CASWASGVRETQYF
.,TRBV30,TRBJ1-2,.,TGTGCCTGTACTCCGGGAAGTACTTATGGCTACACCTTC,CACTPGSTYGYTF
TRBD2,TRBV27,TRBJ2-7,.,TGTGCCAGCAGTACTCTCGGGGGGGCCCACGAGCAGTACTTC,CASSTLGGAHEQYF
.,TRBV5-1,TRBJ1-1,.,TGCGCCAGCAGCTCTCAGGGAGGAGGCACTGAAGCTTTCTTT,CASSSQGGGTEAFF
TRBD1,TRBV7-8,TRBJ1-4,.,TGTGCCAGCAGCTTAGTAAAAACAGGGGGCGGCACTAATGAAAAACTGTTTTTT,CASSLVKTGGGTNEKLFF
TRBD2,TRBV19,TRBJ2-3,.,TGTGCCACCCTCAGCGGGGGGGCAGGTGATACGCAGTATTTT,CATLSGGAGDTQYF
.,TRBV14,TRBJ2-1,.,TGTGCCAGCAGCCAAGTACCCGGTGCAGGTGAGCAGTTCTTC,CASSQVPGAGEQFF
.,TRBV11-3,TRBJ2-7,.,TGTGCCAGCAGCTTAGAGTGGCGCGCGGAGCAGTACTTC,CASSLEWRAEQYF
TRBD2,TRBV27,TRBJ2-3,.,TGTGCCAGCAGTTTAGGGCTAGCGGGAGATACGCAGTATTTT,CASSLGLAGDTQYF
TRBD1,TRBV6-5,TRBJ1-1,.,TGTGCCAGCAGGGGGGACAGGTGGAACACTGAAGCTTTCTTT,CASRGDRWNTEAFF
.,TRBV6-5,TRBJ2-2,.,TGTGCCAGCAGTTATCCCTCGCAAGGCACCGGGGAGCTGTTTTTT,CASSYPSQGTGELFF
.,TRBV21-1,TRBJ1-5,.,TGTGCCAGCCGGGAGAGTTCAATTAGCAATCAGCCCCAGCATTTT,CASRESSISNQPQHF
.,TRBV6-7,TRBJ1-3,.,TGTGCCAGCAGTTACAAGGCCTCTGGAAACACCATATATTTT,CASSYKASGNTIYF
.,TRBV9,TRBJ2-3,.,TGTGCCAGCAGCGTCCAGGGAGAAGCAGATACGCAGTATTTT,CASSVQGEADTQYF
.,TRBV9,TRBJ2-5,once,TGTGCCAGCAGCCGAGTGGGGGAGACCCAGTACTTC,CASSRVGETQYF
.,TRBV6-1,TRBJ2-3,.,TGTGCCAGCAGTGACCCCGGCCGGGGTTCGGATACGCAGTATTTT,CASSDPGRGSDTQYF
.,TRBV27,TRBJ2-3,.,TGTGCCAGCAACCTTGGGGGGTCAGATACGCAGTATTTT,CASNLGGSDTQYF
TRBD2,TRBV6-5,TRBJ2-3,.,TGTGCCAGCAGTTCCCTCCGGGGGGGAAATACGCAGTATTTT,CASSSLRGGNTQYF
TRBD2,TRBV6-5,TRBJ2-2,.,TGTGCCAGCAGCATTCTAGCGGGTATCGGGGAGCTGTTTTTT,CASSILAGIGELFF
.,TRBV12-5,TRBJ2-5,.,TGTGCTAGTGGTTCGTTGGGAGAGACCCAGTACTTC,CASGSLGETQYF
.,TRBV5-5,TRBJ2-3,.,TGTGCCAGCAGCCTATCAGATACGCAGTATTTT,CASSLSDTQYF
.,TRBV13,TRBJ2-5,.,TGTGCCAGCAGTCGAAAGGGCGGTGGCCAAGAGACCCAGTACTTC,CASSRKGGGQETQYF
TRBD2,TRBV29-1,TRBJ2-1,.,TGCAGCGTTGCCGGGACTAGCGGGAGGGCGAGCTCCTACAATGAGCAGTTCTTC,CSVAGTSGRASSYNEQFF
.,TRBV5-4,TRBJ2-3,.,TGTGCCAGCAGCTCTGGCCCCACTAGCACAGATACGCAGTATTTT,CASSSGPTSTDTQYF
TRBD1,TRBV29-1,TRBJ2-7,.,TGCAGCGTTGAAGAGGCTGGACAGGAGGACTACGAGCAGTACTTC,CSVEEAGQEDYEQYF
.,TRBV25-1,TRBJ1-5,.,TGTGCCAGCAGTGAAAGGGTCGGAGTGGCGTCCTGCAATCAGCCCCAGCATTTT,CASSERVGVASCNQPQHF
TRBD1,TRBV5-1,TRBJ1-4,.,TGCGCCAGCAGCACGGGACAGGGTAGTCAAAAACTGTTTTTT,CASSTGQGSQKLFF
.,TRBV5-6,TRBJ2-3,.,TGTGCCAGCAGCTCAGTTCAGGGTTCGGGTACGCAGTATTTT,CASSSVQGSGTQYF
TRBD1,TRBV6-5,TRBJ2-7,.,TGTGCCAGCAGTTACCTGACAGGGGCGGGCGAGCAGTACTTC,CASSYLTGAGEQYF
.,TRBV2,TRBJ2-5,.,TGTGCCAGCAGGGCCGTCCAAGAGACCCAGTACTTC,CASRAVQETQYF
.,TRBV6-6,TRBJ1-1,once,TGTGCCAGCAGCCCTCCCCTTGGACAGTCTGAAGCTTTCTTT,CASSPPLGQSEAFF
.,TRBV7-9,TRBJ2-3,.,TGTGCCAGCTGGGCTATCCCAGATACGCAGTATTTT,CASWAIPDTQYF